What follows is one T cell receptor beta chain and its context. These data come from a study of blood T cell repertoires in COVID-19. Study-wide background: Acute-phase and convalescent COVID-19 samples originated in the United States, Italy and Spain.

Per the original methods: Amplification of reference gene primers provided the estimated nucleated cell counts. TCRdb keeps only in-frame clones here, not all; method: immunoSEQ multiplex PCR. V, J and clone size are those of that table, while D and trimming were read from the DNA. Seen here are about 190,000 clones, around four fifths observed once, and the top ten hold under 5.5%. The CDR3 sequence is 17 residues long. J was trimmed by 1 base and V by 4 bases; bases with no gene match: 7. Looked up from germline, CDR1 is LGHNA and CDR2 is YNFKEQ. The V call is TRBV4-2, the J call TRBJ1-1; 12 bases align to TRBD1. The sequenced material came from peripheral blood. The sequence derives from a woman aged 25 to 45 with acute or convalescent COVID-19. CDR3 sequence: CASSRGGQGARNTEAFF. CDR3 nucleotide sequence: TGTGCCAGCAGCCGGGGGGGACAGGGGGCCAGGAACACTGAAGCTTTCTTT.